This TCR beta chain is drawn from a study of blood T cell repertoires in COVID-19. Assay used: immunoSEQ multiplex PCR; TCRdb lists only in-frame clones, some missing. This table holds roughly 420,000 clones, roughly 90% found once. V was cut by 5 bases and J by 5 bases, with 18 bases left in between. Germline V gives CDR1 SGHVS, CDR2 FQNEAQ. The CDR3 runs to 15 residues. Material for sequencing was PBMCs or T cells enriched from blood (not recorded which). The TCR comes from a woman between 25 and 40 years old with acute COVID-19. The gene calls are TRBV7-8 and TRBJ2-5, with D perhaps matching TRBD2 (7 bases). CDR3 DNA: TGTGCCAGCAGCCCACTGGGTGGGGGGGCCGAGACCCAGTACTTC. Its protein is CASSPLGGGAETQYF.